These 30 T cell receptor beta chains share one sample of origin, sequenced in a study of T cell responses to AZD1222 COVID-19 vaccine. Assay: immunoSEQ multiplex PCR; the TCRdb copy retains only in-frame clones and omits some. The profile shows around 100,000 clones, 80% to 95% of them singletons. The starting material was peripheral blood, obtained on day 0 of AZD1222 vaccination. Source of these receptors: an adult in good health.

The rearrangement links TRBV4-3 to TRBJ1-2, with 7 bases fitting TRBD1. J gave up 2 bases and V 4 bases, and 4 bases lay outside the gene matches. The CDR3 covers 14 residues. The V gene's germline CDR1 is LGHNA and CDR2 YSLEER. The DNA of the CDR3 is TGCGCCAGCAGCCGTACAGGGGCGAACTATGGCTACACCTTC. Residues: CASSRTGANYGYTF.

This chain uses TRBV2 with TRBJ1-1; TRBD1 aligns across 8 bases. Germline V CDR1 and CDR2: SNHLY, FYNNEI. This CDR3 is built from 12 residues. V trimming: 6 bases; J trimming: 6 bases; junction bases outside the gene matches: 3. The CDR3 nucleotides are TGTGCCAGCAGCCCGGACAGGGCTGAAGCTTTCTTT. Translated, it gives CASSPDRAEAFF. Looking up the rest from reference TRBV2 and TRBJ1-1 gives the full variable domain: EPEVTQTPSHQVTQMGQEVILRCVPISNHLYFYWYRQILGQKVEFLVSFYNNEISEKSEIFDDQFSVERPDGSNFTLKIRSTKLEDSAMYFCASSPDRAEAFFGQGTRLTVV.

The chain joins TRBV30 to TRBJ2-1; 10 bases map to TRBD1. Germline CDR1 GTSNPN, CDR2 SVGIG (reference sequence). CDR3 size: 14 residues. V shed 4 bases, J shed 5 bases, and the junction held 5 bases outside the gene matches. The DNA for the CDR3 is TGTGCCTGGAACTCCGGGACAGGGGACAATGAGCAGTTCTTC. Protein sequence: CAWNSGTGDNEQFF.

The sample holds one count of this clone. This chain uses TRBV11-2 with TRBJ2-5; tentative D call: TRBD2 (6 bases). The CDR3 covers 16 residues. Trimming took 0 bases from V and 2 from J, leaving 13 bases between them. Germline V CDR1 and CDR2: SGHAT, FQNNGV. The CDR3 here is CASSLDMRRGQETQYF. The CDR3 nucleotides are TGTGCCAGCAGCTTAGATATGAGACGGGGGCAAGAGACCCAGTACTTC.

The chain links TRBV11-3 to TRBJ2-7; D is undetermined. CDR3 length equals 16 residues. Trimming shortened V by 1 base and J by 4 bases, and 17 bases separated the two germline ends. CDR1 is SGHNT and CDR2 is YENEEA in the germline V gene. The CDR3 here is CASSLVVRPHPYEQYF. The CDR3 bases are TGTGCCAGCAGCTTAGTTGTCCGACCTCATCCTTACGAGCAGTACTTC.

This sequence joins TRBV11-2 and TRBJ1-2; D is undetermined. V shed 0 bases and J shed 2 bases, with 10 bases lying between them. CDR1 and CDR2 from the germline V gene are SGHAT and FQNNGV. CDR3 length equals 15 residues. CDR3 sequence: CASSLEEGPNYGYTF. The CDR3 DNA sequence: TGTGCCAGCAGCTTAGAAGAAGGCCCCAACTATGGCTACACCTTC.

This clone was observed a single time. V gene TRBV7-3 combines with J gene TRBJ1-1; TRBD1 matches 7 bases. The CDR3 totals 16 residues. CDR1 is SGHTA, CDR2 FQGTGA, per germline. V shed 6 bases, J shed 1 base, and the junction held 11 bases outside the gene matches. DNA for the CDR3: TGTGCCAGCAGTAATAAGGGGGCATACCAGAACACTGAAGCTTTCTTT. Translated: CASSNKGAYQNTEAFF.

The gene calls are TRBV20-1 and TRBJ2-7; TRBD1 might be the D (6 bases). The length of the CDR3 is 14 residues. V was cut by 3 bases and J by 9 bases, with 21 bases left in between. Germline CDR1 reads DFQATT; CDR2 reads SNEGSKA (reference sequence). The CDR3 here is CSASLKQGPPVQYF. CDR3 DNA sequence: TGCAGTGCTAGTTTAAAACAGGGTCCTCCTGTGCAGTACTTC.

The V call is TRBV2, the J call TRBJ1-1; the D gene is possibly TRBD1 (5 bases). Germline CDR1 and CDR2: SNHLY and FYNNEI. V lost 6 bases and J lost 1, with 15 bases in between. The CDR3 spans 15 residues. The CDR3 region has the DNA TGTGCCAGCAGCCCCCCTGGGGGAAGGAACACTGAAGCTTTCTTT. Protein: CASSPPGGRNTEAFF.

The rearrangement joins TRBV28 to TRBJ2-7; weak D call: TRBD2 (5 bases). Germline V gene sequence: CDR1 MDHEN, CDR2 SYDVKM. Trimming pared 8 bases from V and 2 bases from J, leaving 16 bases between. The CDR3 runs to 14 residues. This CDR3 reads CASGSLRDPYEQYF. CDR3 DNA: TGTGCCAGCGGGTCCCTGAGGGATCCCTACGAGCAGTACTTC.

The rearrangement links TRBV7-9 to TRBJ2-5; D might be TRBD2 (6 bases). The CDR3 contains 14 residues. V was shortened by 1 base and J by 2 bases, with 8 bases between the two germline ends. Germline values: CDR1 SEHNR, CDR2 FQNEAQ (reference sequence). The CDR3 here is CASSLGGIQETQYF. As DNA, the CDR3 is TGTGCCAGCAGCTTAGGCGGGATACAAGAGACCCAGTACTTC.

This clone was detected once. This chain's CDR3 is CASSERGDSTGELFF. For the CDR3, the DNA is TGTGCCAGCAGCGAGCGGGGGGACAGCACCGGGGAGCTGTTTTTT. The chain combines TRBV9 with TRBJ2-2; 9 nucleotides agree with TRBD2. The CDR3 has 15 amino acids. Germline-derived CDR1 and CDR2 are SGDLS and YYNGEE. V was clipped by 3 bases and J by 4 bases; unmatched bases: 4.

The genes are TRBV11-2 and TRBJ2-7, with 7 bases identical to TRBD2. In germline, CDR1 is SGHAT, CDR2 FQNNGV. V lost 5 bases to trimming and J lost 5 bases; unmatched junction nucleotides: 9. The CDR3 spans 14 residues. The CDR3 protein is CASSPLRGVDEQYF. The CDR3 DNA reads as TGTGCCAGCAGCCCTCTCCGGGGGGTCGACGAGCAGTACTTC.

J is TRBJ1-6 and V is TRBV19; D uncertain. V was pared by 4 bases and J by 5 bases, with 9 bases between. Looked up from germline, CDR1 is LNHDA and CDR2 is SQIVND (reference sequence). The CDR3 extends over 14 amino acids. The CDR3 loop reads CASSTQTNNSPLHF. The CDR3 nucleotides read TGTGCCAGTAGTACCCAAACCAATAATTCACCCCTCCACTTT.

The genes are TRBV27 and TRBJ1-6, with D uncertain. The germline V and J ends were trimmed by 10 bases and 4 bases, with 20 bases remaining between them. Germline V gene lookup returns CDR1 MNHEY and CDR2 SMNVEV (reference sequence). The CDR3 totals 16 residues. The CDR3 nucleotides read TGTGCCATCCTAATATCCATAGGTTCTTATAATTCACCCCTCCACTTT. Protein: CAILISIGSYNSPLHF.

This chain links TRBV5-1 with TRBJ1-4; possible D gene TRBD1, 6 bases. Germline V lookup: CDR1 SGHRS, CDR2 YFSETQ. The CDR3 spans 14 residues. V shed 4 bases and J shed 7 bases, with 14 bases lying between them. CDR3 coding DNA: TGCGCCAGCAGCCAACAGGGAGAGGGTGAAAAACTGTTTTTT. It yields the protein CASSQQGEGEKLFF.

This clone showed up just once. This chain joins TRBV29-1 and TRBJ2-1; D is undetermined. Germline V gene sequence: CDR1 SQVTM, CDR2 ANQGSEA. The CDR3 consists of 12 residues. V lost 4 bases and J lost 7, with 11 bases in between. The CDR3 nucleotides read TGCAGCGTTGGAGAGGCTTTGAATGAGCAGTTCTTC. It translates to CSVGEALNEQFF.

This clone appeared once. The genes are TRBV28 and TRBJ1-5, with TRBD1 identical over 7 bases. The CDR3 runs 12 residues. Germline V gene data show CDR1 as MDHEN and CDR2 as SYDVKM. V lost 6 bases, J lost 5 bases, and 1 base stayed unmatched. The CDR3 here is CASRGQHQPQHF. The CDR3 nucleotides read TGTGCCAGCAGGGGACAGCATCAGCCCCAGCATTTT.

The chain joins TRBV27 to TRBJ1-6; D might be TRBD1 (6 bases). The CDR3 has 16 residues. V lost 5 bases and J 7 bases, leaving 18 bases between the germline ends. From germline, CDR1 is MNHEY and CDR2 SMNVEV (reference sequence). DNA for the CDR3: TGTGCCAGCAGTCTCCTATGGGGGGCCCGCAATTCACCCCTCCACTTT. Its protein product is CASSLLWGARNSPLHF.

The chain couples TRBV6-5 to TRBJ2-5, with D possibly being TRBD1 or TRBD2 (5 bases each). CDR1 is MNHEY, CDR2 SVGAGI, per germline. Deletions cut 6 bases from V and 4 bases from J, with 15 bases between. The CDR3 runs to 14 residues. CDR3 protein: CASSRGRTLETQYF. The CDR3 DNA sequence: TGTGCCAGCAGCCGGGGCAGGACTTTAGAGACCCAGTACTTC.

This sequence joins TRBV2 and TRBJ1-1; a weak D match, TRBD1 (5 bases). The germline V and J ends were trimmed by 10 bases and 0 bases, with 12 bases remaining between them. The CDR3 sequence is 13 residues long. Germline V gene sequence: CDR1 SNHLY, CDR2 FYNNEI. The CDR3 DNA follows: TGTGCCACCCAGGGACGGCTGAACACTGAAGCTTTCTTT. It translates to CATQGRLNTEAFF. Full variable domain (missing parts from reference TRBV2 and TRBJ1-1): EPEVTQTPSHQVTQMGQEVILRCVPISNHLYFYWYRQILGQKVEFLVSFYNNEISEKSEIFDDQFSVERPDGSNFTLKIRSTKLEDSAMYFCATQGRLNTEAFFGQGTRLTVV.

This rearrangement joins TRBV6-5 to TRBJ1-2; D possibly corresponds to TRBD1 (5 bases). The CDR3 loop spans 13 amino acids. The V end was cut by 7 bases, the J end by 8 bases, with 17 bases between. CDR1 is MNHEY and CDR2 is SVGAGI in the germline V gene. The CDR3 is CASTESGTGGYTF. DNA for the CDR3: TGTGCCAGCACCGAGTCAGGGACTGGCGGCTACACCTTC.

The chain combines TRBV28 with TRBJ1-1, with TRBD1 matching 11 bases. CDR1 and CDR2 from the germline V gene are MDHEN and SYDVKM. This CDR3 spans 14 amino acids. V gave up 2 bases and J gave up 6 bases; unmatched junction bases: 2. The CDR3 loop is CASSLGTGGAEAFF. CDR3 DNA sequence: TGTGCCAGCAGTTTAGGGACAGGGGGGGCTGAAGCTTTCTTT. Full variable domain (missing parts from reference TRBV28 and TRBJ1-1): DVKVTQSSRYLVKRTGEKVFLECVQDMDHENMFWYRQDPGLGLRLIYFSYDVKMKEKGDIPEGYSVSREKKERFSLILESASTNQTSMYLCASSLGTGGAEAFFGQGTRLTVV.

This rearrangement joins TRBV15 to TRBJ2-3; 8 bases agree with TRBD1. The V segment lost 1 base and the J segment 7 bases; nucleotides outside the gene matches: 7. Germline V CDR1 and CDR2: LNHNV, YYDKDF (reference sequence). This CDR3 region has 15 residues. This CDR3 reads CATSRGRGRENTQYF. The CDR3 DNA sequence: TGTGCCACCAGCAGAGGCAGGGGGCGTGAAAATACGCAGTATTTT.

The J gene is TRBJ2-7, the V gene TRBV28; 14 bases line up with TRBD2. The ends lost 4 bases at V and 7 bases at J; junction bases unmatched: 15. Per germline, CDR1 MDHEN and CDR2 SYDVKM. The CDR3 loop spans 18 amino acids. The CDR3 here is CASSWSSLTSGRALEQYF. DNA of the CDR3: TGTGCCAGCAGTTGGTCATCCTTGACTAGCGGGAGGGCCCTGGAGCAGTACTTC.

This chain connects TRBV5-5 to TRBJ1-6; D unresolved. V lost 5 bases and J lost 9, with 15 bases in between. This CDR3 comprises 14 residues. The germline gives CDR1 SGHKS, CDR2 YYEKEE (reference sequence). The CDR3 protein is CASSQVTFSSPLHF. CDR3 DNA sequence: TGTGCCAGCAGTCAAGTGACCTTCAGTTCACCCCTCCACTTT.

V and J are TRBV30 and TRBJ1-1, with D perhaps TRBD1 (6 bases). Germline V lookup: CDR1 GTSNPN, CDR2 SVGIG (reference sequence). Trimming removed 0 bases at V and 0 bases at J, with 14 bases between. The CDR3 is 16 residues long. The CDR3 sequence is CAWSVGRQEMNTEAFF. The CDR3 bases are TGTGCCTGGAGTGTCGGGAGACAGGAGATGAACACTGAAGCTTTCTTT.

The rearrangement joins TRBV3-1 (or the pseudogene TRBV3-2) to TRBJ1-1, with D perhaps TRBD1 (6 bases). Germline assignment: CDR1 LGHDT and CDR2 YNNKEL (reference sequence). Trimming took off 3 bases at V and 1 base at J, with 9 bases between the two ends. This CDR3 region has 14 residues. CDR3 DNA sequence: TGTGCCAGCAGCCAGTCGACAGGGAACACTGAAGCTTTCTTT. Protein product: CASSQSTGNTEAFF.

The chain links TRBV7-2 to TRBJ1-6; D is uncertain. There are 12 residues in the CDR3. V lost 2 bases to trimming and J lost 14 bases, with 10 bases between them. CDR1 SGHTA and CDR2 FQGNSA come from the germline V gene. This CDR3 is CASSLSVEALHF. In DNA, the CDR3 is TGTGCCAGCAGCTTATCAGTAGAGGCCCTCCACTTT.

The rearrangement joins TRBV27 to TRBJ1-4; D is perhaps TRBD1 (6 bases). The CDR3 is made up of 15 amino acids. CDR1 and CDR2 (germline): MNHEY, SMNVEV (reference sequence). V was clipped by 6 bases and J by 1 base, with 12 bases between them. DNA of the CDR3: TGTGCCAGCAGCCTAACAGGGCTAACTAATGAAAAACTGTTTTTT. The encoded protein is CASSLTGLTNEKLFF.